This TCR beta chain was retrieved from a study of blood T cell repertoires in COVID-19. Study overall: Cohort 3 donors were reported recovered after two negative PCRs, clearance, or symptom resolution. T cells, B-cell-depleted T cells, or PBMCs supplied cDNA or gDNA. Sites across the United States, Italy and Spain contributed samples from acute and convalescent COVID-19.

The CDR3 loop spans 14 amino acids. Germline V gives CDR1 MNHEY, CDR2 SMNVEV (reference sequence). Trimming took 6 bases from V and 6 from J, leaving 17 bases between them. Using immunoSEQ multiplex PCR, the repertoire was profiled, and TCRdb retains in-frame clones only, with some absent. This repertoire shows fewer than 250,000 clones, 80% to 90% found once; its top ten account for 5.5% to 8.5%. Each participant's cohort was designated according to participant-reported clinical history. V gene TRBV27 combines with J gene TRBJ1-2; possible D gene TRBD1, 5 bases. The TCR comes from a man aged 25-45 years in a cohort exposed to, infected with or recovered from COVID-19 (not recorded which). The sample was PBMCs or T cells enriched from blood (not recorded which). CDR3 in DNA: TGTGCCAGCAGACAAGGAGCAGGGCCCGATGGCTACACCTTC. Amino acids: CASRQGAGPDGYTF.